This paragraph reports one T cell receptor beta chain. The source of the sample is a study of control samples from healthy donors and cancer patients. TCRdb's copy holds only in-frame clones and misses some; the assay was immunoSEQ multiplex PCR. The sample carries more than 70,000 clones, 90% to 95% recorded once. The clonotype was recovered from a woman under 40 in good health. Sequencing was performed on blood.

The CDR3 region has the DNA TGCGCCAGCAGCTTGGTGGGGTGGTCCTACAATGAGCAGTTCTTC. It is translated as CASSLVGWSYNEQFF. The chain is built from TRBV5-1 and TRBJ2-1, with D hard to call. Trimming left V 0 bases short and J 1 base short, with 8 bases between. This CDR3 has 15 amino acids. Per germline, CDR1 SGHRS and CDR2 YFSETQ.